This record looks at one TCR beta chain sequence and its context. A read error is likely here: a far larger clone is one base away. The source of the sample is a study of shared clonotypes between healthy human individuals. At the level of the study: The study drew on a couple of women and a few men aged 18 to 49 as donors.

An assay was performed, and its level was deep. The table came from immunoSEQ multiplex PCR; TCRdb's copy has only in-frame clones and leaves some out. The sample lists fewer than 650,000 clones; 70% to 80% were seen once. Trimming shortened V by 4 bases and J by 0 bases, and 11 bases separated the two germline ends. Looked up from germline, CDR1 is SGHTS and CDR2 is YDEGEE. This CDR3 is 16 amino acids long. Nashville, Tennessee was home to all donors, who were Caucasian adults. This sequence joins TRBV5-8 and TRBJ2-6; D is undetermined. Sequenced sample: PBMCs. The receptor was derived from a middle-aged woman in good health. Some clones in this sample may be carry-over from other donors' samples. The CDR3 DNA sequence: TGTGCCAGCAGCCAAGAAGTCGGCTCTGGGGCCAACGTCCTGACTTTC. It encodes CASSQEVGSGANVLTF.